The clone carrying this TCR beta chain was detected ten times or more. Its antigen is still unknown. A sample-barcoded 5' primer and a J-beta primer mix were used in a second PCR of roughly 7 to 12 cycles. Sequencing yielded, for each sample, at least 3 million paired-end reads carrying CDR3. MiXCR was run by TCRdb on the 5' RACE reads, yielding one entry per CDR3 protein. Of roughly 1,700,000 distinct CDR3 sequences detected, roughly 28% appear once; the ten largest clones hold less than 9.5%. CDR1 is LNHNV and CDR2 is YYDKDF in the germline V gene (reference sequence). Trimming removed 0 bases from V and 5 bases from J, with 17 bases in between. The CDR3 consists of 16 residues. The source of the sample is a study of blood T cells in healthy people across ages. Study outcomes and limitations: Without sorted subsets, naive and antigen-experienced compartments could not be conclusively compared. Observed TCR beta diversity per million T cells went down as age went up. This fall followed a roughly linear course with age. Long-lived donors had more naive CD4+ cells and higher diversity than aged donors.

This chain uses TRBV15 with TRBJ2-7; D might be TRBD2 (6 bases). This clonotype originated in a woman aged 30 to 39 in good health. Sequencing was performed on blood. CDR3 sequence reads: CATSRDGEAGNNEQYF. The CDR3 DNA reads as TGTGCCACCAGCAGAGATGGGGAGGCGGGGAACAACGAGCAGTACTTC.